Included here is one T cell receptor (beta chain) sequence, with context. Its specificity is not known. Libraries were prepared by immunoSEQ multiplex PCR; TCRdb keeps only in-frame clonotypes and omits some of them. The data show 120,000 or so clones, 85% to 95% seen once. The source of the sample is a study of T cell responses to AZD1222 COVID-19 vaccine. V shed 5 bases, J shed 4 bases, and the junction held 5 bases outside the gene matches. The CDR3 consists of 15 residues. The germline V gene has CDR1 SGHTA and CDR2 FQGTGA. Study-wide points: Baseline testing showed seropositivity in only six AZD1222 recipients. Spike was spanned by vaccine-associated CD4 TCRs, which were dominant at 160-218 and 743-854. Donors were chiefly white British, with a greater number of females, and clonal diversity was perhaps underestimated. Repertoire sampling occurred only after the peak T cell response.

This TCR was recovered from an adult in good health. The sequencing here drew on peripheral blood, taken on day 0 of AZD1222 vaccination. The chain joins TRBV7-3 to TRBJ2-2, with TRBD1 identical over 9 bases. The CDR3 DNA reads TGTGCCAGCAGCCTCGGGACAGGGAGCACCGGGGAGCTGTTTTTT. As protein: CASSLGTGSTGELFF.